The 5 T cell receptor beta chains listed next were all sequenced from one sample in a study of T cell responses to AZD1222 COVID-19 vaccine. The table came from immunoSEQ multiplex PCR; TCRdb's copy has only in-frame clones and leaves some out. The sample yields some 120,000 clones, over 75% seen once. The material was peripheral blood, obtained on day 0 of AZD1222 vaccination. The receptors stem from an adult in good health.

V is TRBV7-3 and J is TRBJ2-3; D may be TRBD2 (6 bases). The germline CDR1 and CDR2 sequences are SGHTA and FQGTGA. The V end lost 4 bases, the J end lost 6 bases, and 14 bases lay between the germline ends. The CDR3 sequence is 14 residues long. The CDR3: CASSSRDPGDTQYF. For the CDR3, the DNA is TGTGCCAGCAGCTCGCGGGATCCGGGGGATACGCAGTATTTT.

V is TRBV7-3 and J is TRBJ2-1, with 11 bases fitting TRBD2. Germline CDR1 SGHTA, CDR2 FQGTGA. This CDR3 has 18 amino acids. V gave up 0 bases and J gave up 7 bases; unmatched junction bases: 11. This chain's CDR3 is CASSLTPRSGGAGNEQFF. For the CDR3, the DNA is TGTGCCAGCAGCTTAACCCCCCGTAGCGGGGGGGCCGGGAATGAGCAGTTCTTC.

The rearrangement uses TRBV7-2 and TRBJ1-1; 9 bases are shared with TRBD1. V lost 4 bases, J lost 4 bases, and 1 base stayed unmatched. CDR3 size: 13 residues. Germline assignment: CDR1 SGHTA and CDR2 FQGNSA. The CDR3 nucleotides are TGTGCCAGCAGCTCGGACAGGGGCACTGAAGCTTTCTTT. The encoded protein is CASSSDRGTEAFF.

This chain joins TRBV6-1 and TRBJ2-5; perhaps TRBD1 as D (6 bases). Germline CDR1 and CDR2: MNHNS and SASEGT. The CDR3 has 15 residues. Trimming cost V 1 base and J 7 bases, with 16 bases left between them. Here the CDR3 DNA reads TGTGCCAGCAGTGAAGTCGGGACACCTCCGGGGACCCAGTACTTC. Encoded protein: CASSEVGTPPGTQYF.

This sequence joins TRBV3-1 (or the pseudogene TRBV3-2) and TRBJ2-4; D possibly uses TRBD1 or TRBD2 (6 bases each). This CDR3 comprises 14 residues. V lost 5 bases to trimming and J lost 9 bases, with 17 bases between them. Germline CDR1 is LGHDT and CDR2 is YNNKEL (reference sequence). DNA of the CDR3: TGTGCCAGCAGCGGATCGGGGGCAGGGTCCATTCAGTACTTC. Translating gives CASSGSGAGSIQYF.